The present T cell receptor (beta chain) was sequenced within a study of blood T cell repertoires in COVID-19 (dated by TCRdb to 2019 to 2021). The study in broad terms: The collaborator samples originated in the United States, Italy and Spain and spanned the acute and convalescent phases of COVID-19. The material from the prospective study consisted of cDNA or gDNA derived from T cells, B-cell-depleted T cells, or PBMCs. The dataset comprised deeply sampled blood TCRbeta repertoires from subjects exposed to, actively infected with, or recovered from COVID-19. A freely available public database, intended as a resource for researchers studying the immune response to SARS-CoV-2, is where the repertoires were released. The samples were drawn from the first 160 participants of the ongoing ImmuneRACE study and from 950 to 1,500 subjects provided by 6 global collaborators. A de-identified subject ID, COVID-19 status, age in years and sex were almost always included in the sample metadata. Where available, HLA class I and class II types were taken from metadata supplied by the sample provider and were not determined by assay-based typing.

TCRbeta CDR3 regions were amplified from genomic DNA by means of the immunoSEQ Assay, a bias-controlled multiplex PCR. Processing in the source paper ran as follows. Nucleated cell counts per sample were estimated from amplification of reference gene primers within the assay. To quantify the absolute abundance of each unique TCRbeta CDR3 rearrangement, sequence reads were collapsed and filtered. For each sample, productive Simpson clonality was calculated by taking the square root of Simpson's diversity index across productive rearrangements. In its TCRdb copy, this immuneACCESS table keeps in-frame sequences only and misses some clones. Where compared with another copy, unresolved V genes explain less than half of these, and the others have no known cause. That table supplies the V and J calls and clone size; D and trimming were determined from the DNA. Recorded for this sample are 210,000 or so clones; 75% to 90% of them occurred a single time. The ten largest clones capture around 7% of the sample.

The investigation overall reported the following: The amount of clinical and demographic metadata varied by source and participant and was provided uncurated.

Sequences SGHRS (CDR1) and YFSETQ (CDR2) are obtained from the germline V gene. For this chain, trimming is 4 bases at the V end and 3 bases at the J end, and the number of junction bases without a gene match is 5. The CDR3 goes from the cysteine to the phenylalanine over 15 residues. Only the CDR3 DNA is retained, 45 bases long and in frame from the first base. On this clone itself: The target of this receptor is not known. No qualities accompany the bases; no much larger clone lies one base away.

Collaborating institutions collected whole blood in K2EDTA tubes following their own protocols. Collaborator samples were shipped for TCRbeta analysis as frozen whole blood, isolated PBMCs, or DNA extracted from either sample type. The chain uses TRBV5-1 and TRBJ2-5; the central 11 bases match TRBD2. The clonotype was recovered from a man between 40 and 49 years old with acute or convalescent COVID-19. The source material was peripheral blood. CDR3 sequence: CASSPPLAGEETQYF. The DNA sequence is TGCGCCAGCAGCCCCCCACTAGCGGGGGAAGAGACCCAGTACTTC.